Presented here are 19 T cell receptor beta chains from one specimen sequenced in a study of blood T cell repertoires in COVID-19. The repertoire was sequenced with immunoSEQ multiplex PCR; TCRdb's copy has only in-frame clones and lacks some. Here the sample spans about 98,000 clones, 65% to 85% being singletons. Material: peripheral blood. These TCRs come from a woman older than 75 with acute or convalescent COVID-19.

J is TRBJ2-1 and V is TRBV15, with 11 bases fitting TRBD1. The V segment lost 2 bases and the J segment 9 bases; nucleotides outside the gene matches: 6. The CDR3 loop spans 15 amino acids. CDR1 and CDR2 (germline): LNHNV, YYDKDF (reference sequence). The CDR3 DNA reads as TGTGCCACCAGCAGACCGGACAGGGGGCGGGGTGAGCAGTTCTTC. Its protein is CATSRPDRGRGEQFF.

V is TRBV4-3 and J is TRBJ1-3, with D perhaps matching TRBD1 (6 bases). The CDR3 has 18 amino acids. With 1 base removed from V and 2 bases from J, the gap between germline ends came to 18 bases. From germline, CDR1 is LGHNA and CDR2 YSLEER. CDR3 sequence reads: CASSQGPGEKGAGNTIYF. As DNA, the CDR3 is TGCGCCAGCAGCCAAGGGCCCGGGGAGAAGGGGGCTGGAAACACCATATATTTT.

The genes are TRBV30 and TRBJ1-6, with D uncertain. The CDR3 contains 16 residues. Germline CDR1 reads GTSNPN; CDR2 reads SVGIG (reference sequence). Trimming removed 3 bases at V and 5 bases at J, with 17 bases between. CDR3 bases: TGTGCCTGGAGAAATAACATCCGTATCAATAATTCACCCCTCCACTTT. It translates to CAWRNNIRINNSPLHF. Variable domain in full (rest from reference TRBV30 and TRBJ1-6): SQTIHQWPATLVQPVGSPLSLECTVEGTSNPNLYWYRQAAGRGLQLLFYSVGIGQISSEVPQNLSASRPQDRQFILSSKKLLLSDSGFYLCAWRNNIRINNSPLHFGNGTRLTVT.

V is TRBV6-2 or TRBV6-3 and J is TRBJ1-2; 10 bases match TRBD1. Per germline, CDR1 MNHEY and CDR2 SVGEGT. The CDR3 is 15 amino acids. Trimming took 6 bases from V and 1 from J; bases not matched to a gene: 5. This CDR3 reads CASSPGQGINYGYTF. Written as DNA, the CDR3 is TGTGCCAGCAGCCCGGGACAGGGGATTAACTATGGCTACACCTTC.

The rearrangement links TRBV5-6 to TRBJ2-2; 8 bases match TRBD1. Trimming took 1 base from V and 1 from J; bases not matched to a gene: 6. Germline CDR1 reads SGHDT; CDR2 reads YYEEEE. The CDR3 length is 17 residues. CDR3: CASSLWAGTGNTGELFF. The CDR3 nucleotides read TGTGCCAGCAGCTTGTGGGCCGGGACAGGGAACACCGGGGAGCTGTTTTTT.

The chain has TRBV29-1 and TRBJ1-2, with 10 bases fitting TRBD1. Germline V CDR1 and CDR2: SQVTM, ANQGSEA. This CDR3 is 16 amino acids long. With 7 bases clipped from V and 7 bases from J, the junction kept 18 bases outside the gene matches. The CDR3 sequence is CSAEADVRQGALGYTF. CDR3 in DNA: TGCAGCGCTGAGGCCGACGTGAGACAGGGGGCGCTTGGCTACACCTTC.

This clone was seen once. The chain couples TRBV3-1 (or the pseudogene TRBV3-2) to TRBJ2-5; 10 bases are a match to TRBD2. Germline CDR1 reads LGHDT; CDR2 reads YNNKEL (reference sequence). V was pared by 0 bases and J by 4 bases, with 11 bases of the junction left unmatched. This CDR3 is built from 18 residues. In DNA, the CDR3 is TGTGCCAGCAGCCAAGAGGGGGTTAGGGCTAGCGGGGGAGAGACCCAGTACTTC. This encodes CASSQEGVRASGGETQYF.

The V gene is TRBV6-1, the J gene TRBJ1-1; D uncertain. The CDR3 covers 13 residues. Germline V gene data show CDR1 as MNHNS and CDR2 as SASEGT. Trimming shortened V by 1 base and J by 4 bases, and 7 bases separated the two germline ends. CDR3 in DNA: TGTGCCAGCAGTGAAGAGGGAGGCACTGAAGCTTTCTTT. This sequence encodes CASSEEGGTEAFF.

This clone appeared a single time. The rearrangement joins TRBV19 to TRBJ1-2; 7 bases fit TRBD1. From germline, CDR1 is LNHDA and CDR2 SQIVND (reference sequence). V lost 3 bases and J lost 0; bases outside the gene matches: 7. The CDR3 covers 16 residues. CDR3 nucleotide sequence: TGTGCCAGTAGTATTCGGGGACAGAAATCTAACTATGGCTACACCTTC. Translated, it gives CASSIRGQKSNYGYTF. Filled out from reference TRBV19 and TRBJ1-2, the complete variable domain reads DGGITQSPKYLFRKEGQNVTLSCEQNLNHDAMYWYRQDPGQGLRLIYYSQIVNDFQKGDIAEGYSVSREKKESFPLTVTSAQKNPTAFYLCASSIRGQKSNYGYTFGSGTRLTVV.

The chain carries TRBV11-2 and TRBJ2-7, with TRBD1 matching 9 bases. The CDR3 consists of 14 residues. Germline values: CDR1 SGHAT, CDR2 FQNNGV. V lost 4 bases, J lost 2 bases, and 3 bases stayed unmatched. CDR3 sequence reads: CASSWGDRAYEQYF. CDR3 in DNA: TGTGCCAGCAGCTGGGGGGACAGGGCCTACGAGCAGTACTTC. The variable domain in full, completed from reference TRBV11-2 and TRBJ2-7, reads EAGVAQSPRYKIIEKRQSVAFWCNPISGHATLYWYQQILGQGPKLLIQFQNNGVVDDSQLPKDRFSAERLKGVDSTLKIQPAKLEDSAVYLCASSWGDRAYEQYFGPGTRLTVT.

This clone has just a few counts. The chain is built from TRBV5-6 and TRBJ2-3; 9 bases align to TRBD2. Germline V lookup: CDR1 SGHDT, CDR2 YYEEEE. This CDR3 contains 15 residues. V trimming: 3 bases; J trimming: 3 bases; junction bases outside the gene matches: 5. In DNA, the CDR3 is TGTGCCAGCAGCTCGGCGGGGGGGCCGACAGATACGCAGTATTTT. It is translated as CASSSAGGPTDTQYF.

The rearrangement uses TRBV19 and TRBJ1-4; no clear D. The CDR3 extends over 15 amino acids. Trimming pared 4 bases from V and 3 bases from J, leaving 12 bases between. Germline V CDR1 and CDR2: LNHDA, SQIVND (reference sequence). CDR3 nucleotides: TGTGCCAGTAGTACCCTCGGGGAAGCTAATGAAAAACTGTTTTTT. Translation gives CASSTLGEANEKLFF.

The gene calls are TRBV5-4 and TRBJ2-6, with 9 bases matching TRBD1. The CDR3 spans 18 residues. Germline V gene data show CDR1 as SGHNT and CDR2 as YYREEE (reference sequence). J gave up 0 bases and V 1 base, and 5 bases lay outside the gene matches. CDR3 nucleotides: TGTGCCAGCAGCTTGCCGGGACAGGGTGCCTCTGGGGCCAACGTCCTGACTTTC. Protein product: CASSLPGQGASGANVLTF.

V gene TRBV28 combines with J gene TRBJ1-6; D not certain. Trimming stripped 3 bases from V and 7 bases from J, with 7 bases between. Germline V gives CDR1 MDHEN, CDR2 SYDVKM. There are 13 residues in the CDR3. DNA of the CDR3: TGTGCCAGCAGTTTTGTCGGGAATTCACCCCTCCACTTT. This sequence encodes CASSFVGNSPLHF.

DNA for the CDR3: TGTGCCAGCAGCCCGTCGACAGGGTTGTCCTACGAGCAGTACTTC. This gives the protein CASSPSTGLSYEQYF. V gene TRBV13 combines with J gene TRBJ2-7; TRBD1 matches 7 bases. This CDR3 is 15 amino acids long. The V and J ends lost 5 bases and 1 base, in that order; junction bases with no gene match: 8. Germline assignment: CDR1 PRHDT and CDR2 FYEKMQ (reference sequence).

This clone was seen just once. The genes are TRBV6-5 and TRBJ1-4; no firm D call. CDR1 and CDR2 from the germline V gene are MNHEY and SVGAGI. With 6 bases removed from V and 6 bases from J, the gap between germline ends came to 8 bases. CDR3 length: 12 residues. Here the CDR3 reads CASSRGDEKLFF. The DNA for the CDR3 is TGTGCCAGCAGCCGGGGTGATGAAAAACTGTTTTTT.

The chain uses TRBV30 and TRBJ2-2; 9 bases are a match to TRBD1. The length of the CDR3 is 14 residues. Trimming at V came to 5 bases and at J to 6 bases, leaving 7 bases not matched to a gene. CDR1 is GTSNPN, CDR2 SVGIG, per germline (reference sequence). The CDR3 reads CAWGGQGIAGELFF. DNA for the CDR3: TGTGCCTGGGGTGGACAGGGGATTGCCGGGGAGCTGTTTTTT.

The rearrangement joins TRBV15 to TRBJ2-1; 10 bases fit TRBD1. V lost 4 bases to trimming and J lost 12 bases; unmatched junction nucleotides: 6. The germline V gene has CDR1 LNHNV and CDR2 YYDKDF (reference sequence). The CDR3 has 13 residues. CDR3: CATSTTGGERQFF. The CDR3 coding sequence is TGTGCCACCAGCACGACAGGGGGCGAGCGGCAGTTCTTC.

The genes are TRBV10-2 and TRBJ1-4; D possibly corresponds to TRBD1 (5 bases). CDR3 length equals 15 residues. Trimming pared 1 base from V and 4 bases from J, leaving 10 bases between. The germline V gene has CDR1 WSHSY and CDR2 SAAADI. The CDR3 reads CASSEFQGHNEKLFF. CDR3 in DNA: TGCGCCAGCAGTGAGTTTCAGGGTCATAATGAAAAACTGTTTTTT.